Shown below are 7 T cell receptor beta chains from a single sample sequenced in a study of T-cell reconstitution after alpha-beta-depleted transplantation in children. Unique molecular identifiers were incorporated during preparation of the TCRbeta library. TCRdb reprocessed the PCR reads with MiXCR, giving one entry per CDR3 protein. This sample yields about 830,000 distinct CDR3 sequences, of which approximately 15% are seen a single time; roughly 5% belongs to the top ten. Source: PBMCs, mostly from graft donor cells, taken 360 days after TCRalphabeta/CD19-depleted stem cell transplant. The receptors were gathered from a male patient aged 10 to 17 who had a stem cell transplant for acute lymphoblastic leukemia, so the T cells may come from the graft donor.

The chain employs TRBV5-1 and TRBJ2-1; 10 nucleotides match TRBD2. Per germline, CDR1 SGHRS and CDR2 YFSETQ. The CDR3 extends over 15 amino acids. Trimming cost V 4 bases and J 6 bases; bases outside gene matches: 7. CDR3 in amino acids: CASSPLAGDLNEQFF. CDR3 DNA: TGCGCCAGCAGCCCCCTAGCGGGAGACCTCAATGAGCAGTTCTTC.

Only a few counts were recorded for this clonotype. This sequence joins TRBV29-1 and TRBJ1-2; TRBD1 might be the D (6 bases). CDR1 and CDR2 (germline): SQVTM, ANQGSEA. Trimming took off 1 base at V and 8 bases at J, with 14 bases between the two ends. CDR3 length: 13 residues. CDR3 bases: TGCAGCGTTGAAGGACGCTCAGGGGTAGGCTACACCTTC. Its translation is CSVEGRSGVGYTF. The whole variable domain, filled in from reference TRBV29-1 and TRBJ1-2, reads SAVISQKPSRDICQRGTSLTIQCQVDSQVTMMFWYRQQPGQSLTLIATANQGSEATYESGFVIDKFPISRPNLTFSTLTVSNMSPEDSSIYLCSVEGRSGVGYTFGSGTRLTVV.

This clonotype was detected many times. The chain combines TRBV29-1 with TRBJ2-1; 9 bases align to TRBD2. J was trimmed by 0 bases and V by 5 bases; bases with no gene match: 5. The germline CDR1 and CDR2 sequences are SQVTM and ANQGSEA. This CDR3 comprises 15 residues. CDR3 in amino acids: CSVQRGANSYNEQFF. The CDR3, as DNA: TGCAGCGTTCAGCGGGGGGCCAACTCCTACAATGAGCAGTTCTTC.

The chain joins TRBV7-9 to TRBJ2-5, with D perhaps being TRBD1 or TRBD2 (5 bases each). Trimming took 5 bases from V and 2 from J, leaving 18 bases between them. The CDR3 loop spans 16 amino acids. CDR1 SEHNR and CDR2 FQNEAQ come from the germline V gene (reference sequence). The CDR3 reads CASSPERGHLQETQYF. The CDR3 nucleotides are TGTGCCAGCAGCCCTGAGAGGGGCCACCTTCAAGAGACCCAGTACTTC. The variable domain in full, with the rest retrieved from reference TRBV7-9 and TRBJ2-5, is DTGVSQNPRHKITKRGQNVTFRCDPISEHNRLYWYRQTLGQGPEFLTYFQNEAQLEKSRLLSDRFSAERPKGSFSTLEIQRTEQGDSAMYLCASSPERGHLQETQYFGPGTRLLVL.

This clonotype has just a few counts. This chain uses TRBV20-1 with TRBJ2-7; 10 nucleotides line up with TRBD1. Germline CDR1 is DFQATT and CDR2 is SNEGSKA (reference sequence). With V trimmed by 6 bases and J by 2 bases, 13 bases remained unmatched. The length of the CDR3 is 16 residues. The CDR3 DNA sequence: TGCAGTGCCGCAATCCGGGACAGGGGATTTGCCTACGAGCAGTACTTC. This sequence encodes CSAAIRDRGFAYEQYF.

The count of this clonotype is one. The V gene is TRBV7-8, the J gene TRBJ1-4; perhaps TRBD1 as D (5 bases). CDR1 and CDR2 (germline): SGHVS, FQNEAQ. The CDR3 length is 17 residues. Trimming pared 2 bases from V and 3 bases from J, leaving 16 bases between. The CDR3 loop is CASSLPIRRDANEKLFF. The DNA of the CDR3 is TGTGCCAGCAGCTTACCAATAAGACGGGACGCTAATGAAAAACTGTTTTTT.

V gene TRBV5-5 combines with J gene TRBJ2-1; D possibly matches TRBD1 or TRBD2 (5 bases each). V gave up 1 base and J gave up 3 bases, with 11 bases separating them. This CDR3 spans 15 amino acids. The germline V gene has CDR1 SGHKS and CDR2 YYEKEE (reference sequence). CDR3 sequence (DNA): TGTGCCAGCAGCTTGCTCTGGGACCACTACAATGAGCAGTTCTTC. The encoded protein is CASSLLWDHYNEQFF.